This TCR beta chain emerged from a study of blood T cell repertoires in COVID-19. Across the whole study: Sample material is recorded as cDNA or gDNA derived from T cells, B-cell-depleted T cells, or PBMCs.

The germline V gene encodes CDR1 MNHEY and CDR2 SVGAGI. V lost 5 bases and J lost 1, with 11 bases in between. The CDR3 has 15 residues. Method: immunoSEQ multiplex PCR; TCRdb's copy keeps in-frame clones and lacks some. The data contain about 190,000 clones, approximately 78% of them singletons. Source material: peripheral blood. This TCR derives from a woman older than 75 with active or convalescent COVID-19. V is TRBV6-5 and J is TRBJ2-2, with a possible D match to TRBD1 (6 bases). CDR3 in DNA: TGTGCCAGCAGTAGAAGGGGGATGAACACCGGGGAGCTGTTTTTT. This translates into CASSRRGMNTGELFF.